This note documents a single T cell receptor (beta chain) sequence. Its antigen is not known. This CDR3 comprises 16 residues. Germline V gives CDR1 DFQATT, CDR2 SNEGSKA (reference sequence). The V end was cut by 5 bases, the J end by 5 bases, with 22 bases between. This specimen comes from a study of tumor and adjacent non-tumor tissue in lung cancer. Background on the study: Samples averaged around 4 million productive TCRbeta reads each. General study findings and limits: Top 100 clones took a larger repertoire share in normal lung. Significantly higher TCR diversity was found in tumor than normal lung.

The library came from three nested PCR rounds adapted from ARM-PCR protocols. TCRdb re-derived calls from the multiplex PCR reads in MiXCR, one entry per CDR3 protein. The table lists more than 45,000 distinct CDR3 sequences, roughly 60% of them singletons. The template was RNA from unsorted bulk tissue. More than 3 cm separated this lung sample from the edge of the tumor. V is TRBV20-1 and J is TRBJ2-1; D is ambiguous. The source material was distant non-tumor lung tissue. This sequence was found in a woman between 70 and 85 years old with non-small cell lung cancer. CDR3 DNA: TGCAGTGCTTTAGTTCGCGTAAAACCCCCAAACAATGAGCAGTTCTTC. This sequence encodes CSALVRVKPPNNEQFF.